These T cell receptor beta chains were read from a single sample in a study of beta chain features in type 1 diabetes. Only in-frame clones appear in the TCRdb table, and some are missing; sequencing was by immunoSEQ multiplex PCR. The sample lists 200,000 to 250,000 clones; approximately 15% were seen once. Sequencing used naive CD4+ T cells from blood. These TCRs come from a man aged 25-45 years with type 1 diabetes. The CDR3 runs from the conserved cysteine through the conserved F or W. A D gene is named only where the DNA matches it firmly. Size is omitted from some rows. Given values are once, few, many or a class for expanded clones.

D | J | V | size | CDR3 | DNA
NA | TRBJ1-1 | TRBV5-1 | NA | CASSSTVGQNYNTEAFF | TGCGCCAGCAGCTCGACCGTCGGACAGAACTATAACACTGAAGCTTTCTTT
TRBD2 | TRBJ2-2 | TRBV4-1 | few | CASSQFRPGGTGELFF | TGCGCCAGCAGCCAATTCAGACCCGGGGGGACCGGGGAGCTGTTTTTT
NA | TRBJ2-3 | TRBV4-1 | NA | CASSQVTGTDTQYF | TGCGCCAGCAGCCAAGTGACAGGCACAGATACGCAGTATTTT
NA | TRBJ2-1 | TRBV5-1 | few | CASSLGSNNEQFF | TGCGCCAGCAGCTTGGGCAGTAACAATGAGCAGTTCTTC
NA | TRBJ2-1 | TRBV12-5 | NA | CASGLATLVGGTGEQFF | TGTGCTAGTGGTTTGGCTACCCTTGTCGGAGGGACGGGTGAGCAGTTCTTC
TRBD1 | TRBJ2-1 | TRBV19 | few | CARPKKTGAYNEQFF | TGTGCCAGACCGAAGAAGACAGGGGCTTACAATGAGCAGTTCTTC
NA | TRBJ2-2 | TRBV5-6 | NA | CASSLNPVTGELFF | TGTGCCAGCAGCTTGAATCCAGTCACCGGGGAGCTGTTTTTT
NA | TRBJ1-1 | TRBV30 | few | CAWMAGANTEAFF | TGTGCCTGGATGGCGGGGGCAAACACTGAAGCTTTCTTT